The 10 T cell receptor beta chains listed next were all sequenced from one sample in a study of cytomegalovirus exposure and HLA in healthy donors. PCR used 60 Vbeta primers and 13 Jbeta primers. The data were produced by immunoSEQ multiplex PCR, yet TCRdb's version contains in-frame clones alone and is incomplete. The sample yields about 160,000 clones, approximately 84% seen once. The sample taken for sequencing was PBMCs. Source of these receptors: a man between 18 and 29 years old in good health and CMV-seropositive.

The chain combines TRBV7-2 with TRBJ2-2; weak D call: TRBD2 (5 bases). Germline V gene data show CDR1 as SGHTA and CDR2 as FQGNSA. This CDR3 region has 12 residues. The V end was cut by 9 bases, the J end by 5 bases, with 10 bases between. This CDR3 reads CASRSGTGELFF. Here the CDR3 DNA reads TGTGCCAGTAGGTCGGGGACCGGGGAGCTGTTTTTT.

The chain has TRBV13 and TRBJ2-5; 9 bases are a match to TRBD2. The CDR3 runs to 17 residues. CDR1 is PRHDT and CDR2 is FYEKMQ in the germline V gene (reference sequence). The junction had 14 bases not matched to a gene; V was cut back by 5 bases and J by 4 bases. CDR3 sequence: CASSLFALRGGRETQYF. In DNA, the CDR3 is TGTGCCAGCAGCCTTTTCGCGTTGCGGGGGGGCCGAGAGACCCAGTACTTC.

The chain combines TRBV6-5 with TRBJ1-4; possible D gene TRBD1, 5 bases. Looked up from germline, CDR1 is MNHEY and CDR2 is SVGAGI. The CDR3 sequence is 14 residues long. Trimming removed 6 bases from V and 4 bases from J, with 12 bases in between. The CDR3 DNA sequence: TGTGCCAGCAGCCCAGGGTCTATTAATGAAAAACTGTTTTTT. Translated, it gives CASSPGSINEKLFF.

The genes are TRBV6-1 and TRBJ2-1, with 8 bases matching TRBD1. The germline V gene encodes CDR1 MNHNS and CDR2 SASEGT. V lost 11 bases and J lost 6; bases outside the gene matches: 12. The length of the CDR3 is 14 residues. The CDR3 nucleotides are TGTGCCTTAAGGGCAGGGGGCCTGGTCAATGAGCAGTTCTTC. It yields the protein CALRAGGLVNEQFF.

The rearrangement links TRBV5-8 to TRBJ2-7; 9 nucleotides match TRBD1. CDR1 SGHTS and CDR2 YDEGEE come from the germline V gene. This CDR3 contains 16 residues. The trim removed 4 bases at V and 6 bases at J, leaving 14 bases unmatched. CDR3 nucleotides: TGTGCCAGCAGCCGAATTAGGACAGGGGCAGTCGGCGAGCAGTACTTC. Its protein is CASSRIRTGAVGEQYF.

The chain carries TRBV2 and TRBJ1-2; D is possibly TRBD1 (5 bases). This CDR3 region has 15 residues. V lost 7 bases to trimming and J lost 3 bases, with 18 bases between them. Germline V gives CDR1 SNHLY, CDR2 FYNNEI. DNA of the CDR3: TGTGCCAGCATCATGCCTGGATGGGGGGACTATGGCTACACCTTC. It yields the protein CASIMPGWGDYGYTF. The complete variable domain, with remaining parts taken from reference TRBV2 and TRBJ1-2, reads EPEVTQTPSHQVTQMGQEVILRCVPISNHLYFYWYRQILGQKVEFLVSFYNNEISEKSEIFDDQFSVERPDGSNFTLKIRSTKLEDSAMYFCASIMPGWGDYGYTFGSGTRLTVV.

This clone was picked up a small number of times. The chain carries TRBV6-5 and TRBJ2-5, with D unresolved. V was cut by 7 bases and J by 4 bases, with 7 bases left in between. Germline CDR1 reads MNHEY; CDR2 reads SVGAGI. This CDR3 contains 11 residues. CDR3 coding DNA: TGTGCCAGCACCTTCGGAGAGACCCAGTACTTC. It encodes CASTFGETQYF.

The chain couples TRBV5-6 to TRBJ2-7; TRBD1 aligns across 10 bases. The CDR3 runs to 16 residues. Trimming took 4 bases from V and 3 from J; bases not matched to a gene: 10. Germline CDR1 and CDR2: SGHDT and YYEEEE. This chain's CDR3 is CASSPDPGQGHYEQYF. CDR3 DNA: TGTGCCAGCAGCCCTGATCCGGGACAGGGGCACTACGAGCAGTACTTC.

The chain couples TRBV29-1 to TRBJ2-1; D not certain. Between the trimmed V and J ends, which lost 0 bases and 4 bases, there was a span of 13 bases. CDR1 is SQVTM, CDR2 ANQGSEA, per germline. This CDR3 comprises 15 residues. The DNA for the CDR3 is TGCAGCGTTGAAGATGAGGCTGCCTCATACAATGAGCAGTTCTTC. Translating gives CSVEDEAASYNEQFF.

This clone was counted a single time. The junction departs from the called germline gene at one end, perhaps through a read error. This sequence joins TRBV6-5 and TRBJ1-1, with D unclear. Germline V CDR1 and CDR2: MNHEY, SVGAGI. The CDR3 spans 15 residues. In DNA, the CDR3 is TGTGCCAGCAGTGACTCGTGGAGGGCCAACACTGAAGCTTTCTTT. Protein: CASSDSWRANTEAFF.